The present T cell receptor beta chain was sequenced within a study of identical twins. Study-wide results and limits: Weaker excess sharing between twins was seen in beta out-of-frame sequences.

Points on this clonotype: Its antigen is still unknown.

V was pared by 7 bases and J by 8 bases, with 10 bases between. This CDR3 region has 12 residues. Germline values: CDR1 KGHDR, CDR2 SFDVKD. TCRdb reprocessed the 5' RACE reads with MiXCR, giving one entry per CDR3 protein. Of roughly 1.6 million distinct CDR3 sequences detected, about 32% appear once; the ten largest clones hold about 0.3%. The TCR originated in a newborn girl in good health. The sequencing input was cord blood. The gene calls are TRBV24-1 and TRBJ1-4, with TRBD1 as a possible D gene (5 bases). The DNA for the CDR3 is TGTGCCACCAGCCAGGGAAGAGAAAAACTGTTTTTT. This translates into CATSQGREKLFF.